A selection of T cell receptor beta chains follows, all from one sample in a study of Graves' ophthalmopathy and Graves' hyperthyroidism. Each CDR3 protein gets one entry after TCRdb re-called the multiplex PCR reads with MiXCR. The repertoire holds tens of thousands of distinct CDR3 sequences, with 45% to 55% as singletons. What was sequenced was peripheral blood. All receptors derive from an adult woman with Graves' ophthalmopathy. Both conserved end residues are part of each CDR3. The D gene is left open where the match is weak. Not all rows give a size; the values are once, few, many and, for expanded clones, a class.

d_call	clone_size	v_call	j_call	cdr3_nt	cdr3_aa
NA	NA	TRBV12-5	TRBJ1-2	TGTGCTGGGTTGTGGATGAGACGGTACTATGGCTACACCTTC	CAGLWMRRYYGYTF
TRBD1	NA	TRBV20-1	TRBJ1-5	TGCAGTGCTAGAGACCCGGGACAGGGAAACCATCAGCCCCAGCATTTT	CSARDPGQGNHQPQHF
TRBD2	NA	TRBV7-9	TRBJ2-1	TGTGCCAGCAGCTTATGGTTGTCCGAGCGGGATCACAATGAGCAGTCCTTC	CASSLWLSERDHNEQSF
TRBD1	many	TRBV28	TRBJ1-2	TGTGCCAGCAGCTTAACAGGGGGCGCTTGGGGCTACACCTTC	CASSLTGGAWGYTF
TRBD2	NA	TRBV29-1	TRBJ2-5	TGCAGCGTGTGGGCGGGGGGGACTCAAGAGACCCAGTACTTC	CSVWAGGTQETQYF
TRBD2	NA	TRBV15	TRBJ2-1	TGTGCCACCAGCAGCTTATGGGCGGGAGAGGGGAATGAGCAGTTCTTC	CATSSLWAGEGNEQFF
TRBD1	NA	TRBV5-5	TRBJ2-7	TGTGCCAGCAGCACTCCCGGGACAGGGACCTACGAGCAGTACTTC	CASSTPGTGTYEQYF
NA	NA	TRBV12-3/TRBV12-4	TRBJ2-5	TGTGCCAGCAGCCCGTGGGTAAGGACCCAGTACTTC	CASSPWVRTQYF
NA	many	TRBV2	TRBJ2-7	TGTGCCAGCAGTGACTTGTCCGGGGAAGGCTACTACGAGCAGTACTTC	CASSDLSGEGYYEQYF
TRBD1	NA	TRBV7-2	TRBJ1-2	TGTGCCGGCGCGGGGGACAGGTTCGGGAGCTATGGCTACACCTTC	CAGAGDRFGSYGYTF
NA	many	TRBV2	TRBJ2-3	TGTGCCAGCAGTGTGGCAGGGAGGGATACGCAGTATTTT	CASSVAGRDTQYF
TRBD2	many	TRBV27	TRBJ2-1	TGTGCCAGCAGTGGAAGCGGGAGGTCCCTAGGGCAGTTCTTC	CASSGSGRSLGQFF
NA	many	TRBV20-1	TRBJ2-7	TGCAGTGCAAGTTATTCCCCCTACGAGCAGTACTTC	CSASYSPYEQYF
NA	many	TRBV11-2	TRBJ2-3	TGTGCCAGCAGCTTAGATGGGCCCGGCGCAGATACGCAGTATTTT	CASSLDGPGADTQYF
NA	many	TRBV14	TRBJ2-3	TGTGCCAGCAGCCAAAACACAGATACGCAGTATTTT	CASSQNTDTQYF
TRBD2	NA	TRBV29-1	TRBJ2-5	TGCAGCGTAGCGGGAGGGCCCAGTGAGACCCAGTACTTC	CSVAGGPSETQYF
TRBD2	NA	TRBV20-1	TRBJ2-7	TGCAGTGCTCCTCAGCCGACTAGCGCGAACACCGGGGAGCAGTACTTC	CSAPQPTSANTGEQYF
NA	many	TRBV24-1	TRBJ2-3	TGTGCCACCAGTGATTTAGGCGGGTCGGGCACAGATACGCAGTATTTT	CATSDLGGSGTDTQYF
NA	NA	TRBV7-8	TRBJ1-1	TGTGCCAGCAGCTACGGGGACACTGAAGCTTTCTTT	CASSYGDTEAFF
NA	many	TRBV7-3	TRBJ2-1	TGTGCCAGCAGCTCCCGGGGAGCGGAAAGATTGGGTGAGCAGTTCTTC	CASSSRGAERLGEQFF
NA	NA	TRBV24-1	TRBJ2-1	TGTGCCACCAGTGATCGTAGGAGGAATGAGCAGTTCTTC	CATSDRRRNEQFF
NA	NA	TRBV7-8	TRBJ2-7	TGTGCCAGCAGCTTCAGTCCTGAGGACAACGAGCAGTACTTC	CASSFSPEDNEQYF
TRBD2	NA	TRBV7-9	TRBJ2-3	TGTGCCAGCAGCTCCGGGACTAGCGGGAGATTAGGCACAGATACGCAGTATTTT	CASSSGTSGRLGTDTQYF
NA	NA	TRBV20-1	TRBJ2-2	TGCAGTGCTAGGGAGCTGTTTTTT	CSARELFF
TRBD1	NA	TRBV2	TRBJ1-2	TGTGCCAGCAGTGAAACCAGGGGGATTGGTGGCTACACCTTC	CASSETRGIGGYTF
NA	NA	TRBV24-1	TRBJ2-5	TGTGCCACCAGCCCGGAGGTTGGAGAGACTCAGTACTTC	CATSPEVGETQYF
NA	many	TRBV7-6	TRBJ2-5	TGTGCCAGCAGCTCATTTGGGAGGAGAGAGACCCAGTACTTC	CASSSFGRRETQYF
TRBD2	NA	TRBV27	TRBJ2-1	TGTGCCAGCAGTTTCTCCCTAGCGGGAGACAATGAGCAGTTCTTC	CASSFSLAGDNEQFF
NA	many	TRBV6-1	TRBJ2-7	TGTGCCAGCAGTGAAGTCTGGACAGGGACTACCTACGAGCAGTACTTC	CASSEVWTGTTYEQYF
TRBD2	once	TRBV20-1	TRBJ2-1	TGCAGTGCTAGAGATACGCGGGAGAGTGAGCAGTTCTTC	CSARDTRESEQFF
NA	NA	TRBV4-2	TRBJ2-7	TGTGCCAGCAGCCAGGGGGCGGACGAGCAGTACTTC	CASSQGADEQYF
NA	NA	TRBV20-1	TRBJ1-1	TGCAGTGCTAGTTCAAGCAGTGAAGCCTTCTTT	CSASSSSEAFF
TRBD1	NA	TRBV29-1	TRBJ1-2	TGCAGCGTTCGGACAGGGGAACTGAATGGCTACACCTTC	CSVRTGELNGYTF
NA	NA	TRBV24-1	TRBJ2-1	TGTGCCACCAGTGGGGGCGCAGGGGGGTACAATGAGCAGTTCTTC	CATSGGAGGYNEQFF
NA	NA	TRBV7-8	TRBJ1-1	TGTGCCAGCAGCCCAGGCCGAAGGGGAACTGAAGCTTTCTTT	CASSPGRRGTEAFF
TRBD2	many	TRBV12-3/TRBV12-4	TRBJ2-1	TGTGCCAGCGGCCCACTAGCGGGAGGGGGGGGTGAGCAGTTCTTC	CASGPLAGGGGEQFF
NA	medium-sized	TRBV29-1	TRBJ2-7	TGCAGCGTTGAAACGAGCAGGGACTACGAGCAGTACTTC	CSVETSRDYEQYF
NA	NA	TRBV12-3/TRBV12-4	TRBJ2-7	TGTGCCGGCAGTTTGGGACCCTCCGGTGAGCAGTACTTC	CAGSLGPSGEQYF
NA	many	TRBV4-3	TRBJ2-3	TGCGCCAGCAGCCCCTTAGGCGGGGTTTGGACAGATACGCAGTATTTT	CASSPLGGVWTDTQYF
NA	many	TRBV5-5	TRBJ1-2	TGTGCCAGCAGCTTTGAGGACAGAACTAACTATGGCTACACCTTC	CASSFEDRTNYGYTF
NA	many	TRBV3-2	TRBJ1-1	TGTGCCAGCAGGGGGATTATGAACACTGAAGCTTTCTTT	CASRGIMNTEAFF
TRBD1	NA	TRBV20-1	TRBJ1-4	TGCAGTGCTAGTGGGACAGGGGGAAGGGAACTGTTTTTT	CSASGTGGRELFF
NA	many	TRBV7-2	TRBJ2-2	TGTGCCAGCAGAAAGATCACCGGGGAGCTGTTTTTT	CASRKITGELFF
TRBD1	many	TRBV5-5	TRBJ2-3	TGTGCCAGCAGCCATGGGGACAGACGCACAGATACGCAGTATTTT	CASSHGDRRTDTQYF
NA	NA	TRBV6-5	TRBJ2-1	TGTGCCAGCAGCGAAAACAGGAATCAGCAGTTCTTC	CASSENRNQQFF
NA	many	TRBV20-1	TRBJ2-1	TGCAGTGCTAGCGGCGCGGGACGTTCGAATGAGCAGTTCTTC	CSASGAGRSNEQFF
NA	many	TRBV9	TRBJ2-2	TGTGCCAGCAGCTACAGATTTGATAGGGCCGGGGAGCTGTTTTTT	CASSYRFDRAGELFF
TRBD1	NA	TRBV2	TRBJ1-2	TGTGCCAGCAGGAACGGACAGGGGGATGGCTACACCTTC	CASRNGQGDGYTF